The entry below describes one T cell receptor beta chain. In the original workflow: Counts of nucleated cells, estimated from reference gene primer amplification, were obtained. Sequencing was performed with immunoSEQ multiplex PCR; in TCRdb, only in-frame clones are kept and a portion is missing. From that table come the V and J calls and clone size; the DNA was used to work out D and trimming. The sample records approximately 300,000 clones, approximately 88% being singletons. Participants were placed into cohorts based on the clinical history they reported. Germline V gene data show CDR1 as SGHAT and CDR2 as FQNNGV. The CDR3 has 15 residues. The junction had 7 bases not matched to a gene; V was cut back by 3 bases and J by 7 bases. This entry is derived from a study of blood T cell repertoires in COVID-19. Study context: From the United States, Italy and Spain came samples of acute and convalescent COVID-19.

The sequencing sample was made of PBMCs or T cells enriched from blood (not recorded which). The sequence derives from a man in his fifties or sixties who had recovered from COVID-19. The V gene is TRBV11-2, the J gene TRBJ2-7; TRBD2 matches at 12 bases. The CDR3 DNA sequence: TGTGCCAGCAGCTTGGACACTAGCGGGAGGCCGGAGCAGTACTTC. Protein product: CASSLDTSGRPEQYF.